The clone carrying this T cell receptor (beta chain) has a count of ten or more. Its target is unknown. This entry comes from a study of human T cells and chemical hapten exposure. Overall study context: Variability of per-sample TCR yields stemmed mainly from small differences in pooled library volume. Study-level findings and limits: Following DPC sensitization, TCRs present above 1 in 1000 frequency showed no change.

During construction of the library, unique molecular identifiers were attached to individual cDNA molecules for quantitative, reproducible TCR counting. As processed by the authors: Samples had a median of around 94,000 TCRs, ranging roughly 20,000 to 690,600. Using its own MiXCR run on the RACE reads, TCRdb lists one record per CDR3 protein. TCRdb, not the original authors, processed these V and J calls. The sample holds 130,000 or so distinct CDR3 sequences; more than 7.5% are singletons and the top ten take 1.5% to 2%. Germline CDR1 and CDR2: SGHTA and FQGNSA. This CDR3 has 15 residues. Trimming took 6 bases from V and 0 from J, leaving 13 bases between them. Regarding time point: healthy volunteer bleed at 2 weeks. Blood, whole and unfractionated, served as the source for total RNA extraction.

The sequence derives from a male donor in good health. Some clones in this sample may be carry-over from other donors' samples. The chain has TRBV7-2 and TRBJ2-3; D might be TRBD2 (6 bases). Sequencing input: whole blood. CDR3: CASRAELASTDTQYF. Here the CDR3 DNA reads TGTGCCAGCAGGGCTGAACTAGCTAGCACAGATACGCAGTATTTT.